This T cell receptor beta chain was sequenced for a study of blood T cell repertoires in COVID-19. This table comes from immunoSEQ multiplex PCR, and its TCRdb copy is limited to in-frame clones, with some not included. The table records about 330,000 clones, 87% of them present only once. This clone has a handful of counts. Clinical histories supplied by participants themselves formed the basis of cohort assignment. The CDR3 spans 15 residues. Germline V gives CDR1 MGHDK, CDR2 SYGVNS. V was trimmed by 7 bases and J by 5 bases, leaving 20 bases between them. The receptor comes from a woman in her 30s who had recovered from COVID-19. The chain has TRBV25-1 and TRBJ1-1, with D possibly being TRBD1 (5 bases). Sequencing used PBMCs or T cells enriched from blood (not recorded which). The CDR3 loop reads CASMGEGRGGTEAFF. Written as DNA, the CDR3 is TGTGCCAGCATGGGGGAAGGGAGGGGTGGAACTGAAGCTTTCTTT.